Reported below is one T cell receptor (beta chain). This specimen belongs to a study of T-cell memory formation after mild COVID-19. Trimming pared 4 bases from V and 1 base from J, leaving 8 bases between. The CDR3 sequence is 13 residues long. Germline loops: CDR1 SNHLY, CDR2 FYNNEI. TCRdb recomputed calls from the 5' RACE reads with MiXCR, one row per CDR3 protein. The repertoire holds around 140,000 distinct CDR3 sequences, with about 23% as singletons. The rearrangement uses TRBV2 and TRBJ2-7; D remains ambiguous. What was sequenced was PBMCs or a T cell subset sorted from them (not recorded which). The receptor comes from an adult woman who had mild COVID-19 (a few samples of this study predate the infection). Cell type and time point are not known. CDR3 DNA: TGTGCCAGCAGTGCGACACATTCCTACGAGCAGTACTTC. This gives the protein CASSATHSYEQYF. Together with reference TRBV2 and TRBJ2-7, the CDR3 gives the full variable domain: EPEVTQTPSHQVTQMGQEVILRCVPISNHLYFYWYRQILGQKVEFLVSFYNNEISEKSEIFDDQFSVERPDGSNFTLKIRSTKLEDSAMYFCASSATHSYEQYFGPGTRLTVT.